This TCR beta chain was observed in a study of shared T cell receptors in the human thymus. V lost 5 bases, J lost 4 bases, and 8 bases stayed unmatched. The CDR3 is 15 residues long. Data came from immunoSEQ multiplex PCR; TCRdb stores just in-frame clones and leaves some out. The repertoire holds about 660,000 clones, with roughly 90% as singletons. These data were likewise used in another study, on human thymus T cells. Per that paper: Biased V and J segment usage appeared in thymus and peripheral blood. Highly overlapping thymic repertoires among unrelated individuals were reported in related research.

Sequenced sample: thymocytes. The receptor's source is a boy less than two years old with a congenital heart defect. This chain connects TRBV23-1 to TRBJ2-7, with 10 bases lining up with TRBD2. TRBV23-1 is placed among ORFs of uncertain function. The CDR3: CASSSKREGLYEQYF. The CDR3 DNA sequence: TGCGCCAGCAGTTCCAAGCGGGAGGGCCTTTACGAGCAGTACTTC.